This T cell receptor (beta chain) stems from a study of PD-L1 blockade in urothelial cancer. Across the whole study: Blood-derived samples held a median around 140,000 T cells.

With 11 bases clipped from V and 5 bases from J, the junction kept 16 bases outside the gene matches. The germline V gene has CDR1 LNHDA and CDR2 SQIVND (reference sequence). The CDR3 loop spans 16 amino acids. TCRdb keeps only in-frame clones here, not all; method: immunoSEQ multiplex PCR. This table holds some 45,000 clones, nearly 90% found once. Time point in this sample: pretreatment peripheral blood. The chain carries TRBV19 and TRBJ1-5, with TRBD1 matching 9 bases. This sequence originates from a donor over 35 with urothelial cancer. Source: PBMCs, taken around atezolizumab (anti-PD-L1) treatment. The CDR3 coding sequence is TGTGCCGCGGGACAGGGCGCAACGTGGGGCCATCAGCCCCAGCATTTT. Its protein is CAAGQGATWGHQPQHF.